The 31 T cell receptor beta chains reported below all come from one sample, sequenced in a study of CD8 T cells in Susac syndrome. Reverse transcription used roughly 0.5 to 1 ug RNA and random hexamers. A single record per CDR3 protein comes from TCRdb applying MiXCR to the immunoSEQ multiplex PCR reads. The sample has about 300,000 distinct CDR3 sequences, about 92% seen once. Sequencing was done on a sample of CD4+ T cells from PBMCs. These receptor sequences come from a human donor with multiple sclerosis.

V usage is TRBV6-2 or TRBV6-3 and J usage is TRBJ2-1; TRBD2 matches at 8 bases. Germline assignment: CDR1 MNHEY and CDR2 SVGEGT. The CDR3 consists of 14 residues. The trim removed 6 bases at V and 9 bases at J, leaving 10 bases unmatched. The CDR3 DNA reads TGTGCCAGCAGCCGCCTTGGGACTAGTCGTGAGCAGTTCTTC. This encodes CASSRLGTSREQFF.

This chain links TRBV19 with TRBJ1-1; possibly TRBD1 for D (5 bases). Between the trimmed V and J ends, which lost 6 bases and 8 bases, there was a span of 19 bases. Germline V gene data show CDR1 as LNHDA and CDR2 as SQIVND (reference sequence). The CDR3 extends over 14 amino acids. Here the CDR3 reads CASRHGAGKDEAFF. The CDR3 DNA is TGTGCCAGTAGGCATGGGGCAGGGAAAGACGAAGCTTTCTTT.

This clonotype was seen just once. The J gene is TRBJ2-7, the V gene TRBV27, with D possibly being TRBD2 (6 bases). The CDR3 totals 16 residues. Germline CDR1 reads MNHEY; CDR2 reads SMNVEV (reference sequence). Between the trimmed V and J ends, which lost 1 base and 2 bases, there was a span of 15 bases. The CDR3 DNA reads TGTGCCAGCAGTTTATATCCCATTGGGGGGACCTACGAGCAGTACTTC. Translation gives CASSLYPIGGTYEQYF.

V and J are TRBV30 and TRBJ2-7, with D hard to call. Germline values: CDR1 GTSNPN, CDR2 SVGIG (reference sequence). V was shortened by 0 bases and J by 7 bases, with 7 bases between the two germline ends. This CDR3 contains 11 residues. The CDR3 coding sequence is TGTGCCTGGAGTGTAGTTAGGGAGCAGTACTTC. The encoded protein is CAWSVVREQYF.

In DNA form, the CDR3 reads TGTGCCAGCAGCCAAGACTGGGGTTCGACAGATACGCAGTATTTT. It yields the protein CASSQDWGSTDTQYF. The rearrangement links TRBV3-1 to TRBJ2-3; the D is unclear. Looked up from germline, CDR1 is LGHDT and CDR2 is YNNKEL (reference sequence). Trimming removed 0 bases at V and 3 bases at J, with 10 bases between. This CDR3 region has 15 residues.

This clonotype turned up a few times. The chain combines TRBV12-3 or TRBV12-4 with TRBJ2-7; 7 bases are shared with TRBD1. Trimming removed 6 bases from V and 6 bases from J; junction bases left unmatched: 5. This CDR3 contains 12 residues. CDR3 loop: CASSKGTAEQYF. CDR3 DNA: TGTGCCAGCAGCAAAGGGACAGCCGAGCAGTACTTC.

The CDR3 loop reads CSARDRTSVSYEQYF. In nucleotides, the CDR3 is TGCAGTGCTAGAGACCGGACTAGCGTTTCCTACGAGCAGTACTTC. The chain uses TRBV20-1 and TRBJ2-7, with 9 positions matching TRBD2. CDR3 size: 15 residues. The V gene's germline CDR1 is DFQATT and CDR2 SNEGSKA (reference sequence). Unmatched junction bases numbered 4, after V lost 0 bases and J lost 1 base.

V and J are TRBV7-2 and TRBJ1-5; unclear D gene. The CDR3 length is 16 residues. Germline CDR1 reads SGHTA; CDR2 reads FQGNSA. V was clipped by 5 bases and J by 2 bases, with 16 bases between them. Here the CDR3 DNA reads TGTGCCAGCAGCCTAGTGGGGTCAGTAGGCAATCAGCCCCAGCATTTT. Amino acids: CASSLVGSVGNQPQHF.

The chain uses TRBV12-3 or TRBV12-4 and TRBJ1-5; the match to TRBD1 covers 9 bases. CDR3 length: 14 amino acids. V lost 5 bases and J lost 5; bases outside the gene matches: 4. The CDR3 protein is CASSLGQGYQPQHF. CDR3 in DNA: TGTGCCAGCAGTCTTGGACAGGGGTATCAGCCCCAGCATTTT.

Comment on this clonotype: One junction end disagrees with the germline gene, perhaps due to a read error. The chain joins TRBV7-7 to TRBJ1-4, with a possible D match to TRBD1 (5 bases). Germline lookup yields CDR1 SSHAT and CDR2 FNYEAQ (reference sequence). CDR3 length equals 15 residues. CDR3 residues: CASSPGLATNEKLFF. DNA for the CDR3: TGTGCTAGCAGCCCAGGGTTGGCAACTAATGAAAAACTGTTTTTT.

The chain joins TRBV4-3 to TRBJ2-3; TRBD2 agrees at 11 bases. The trim removed 0 bases at V and 6 bases at J, leaving 5 bases unmatched. Per the germline V gene, CDR1 is LGHNA and CDR2 is YSLEER. This CDR3 comprises 16 residues. The CDR3 DNA reads as TGCGCCAGCAGCCAAGAACTAGCGGGAGCGAGGGATACGCAGTATTTT. Its protein product is CASSQELAGARDTQYF.

The chain recombines TRBV6-5 with TRBJ2-4; D remains ambiguous. V lost 3 bases and J lost 7, with 16 bases in between. This CDR3 contains 15 residues. CDR1 MNHEY and CDR2 SVGAGI come from the germline V gene. Written as DNA, the CDR3 is TGTGCCAGCAGTTATAGGGCACGGGCTGGGAACATTCAGTACTTC. It yields the protein CASSYRARAGNIQYF.

This chain joins TRBV6-5 and TRBJ1-2; D remains ambiguous. Germline V gene data show CDR1 as MNHEY and CDR2 as SVGAGI. Trimming stripped 0 bases from V and 3 bases from J, with 11 bases between. The CDR3 loop spans 15 amino acids. The CDR3 reads CASSYSRMGYYGYTF. CDR3 DNA: TGTGCCAGCAGTTACTCGAGAATGGGGTACTATGGCTACACCTTC.

The chain is built from TRBV7-3 and TRBJ2-7; the D call may be TRBD1 or TRBD2 (5 bases each). Deletions cut 4 bases from V and 0 bases from J, with 13 bases between. CDR3 length: 15 amino acids. Germline V gives CDR1 SGHTA, CDR2 FQGTGA. This chain's CDR3 is CASSSPGHYSYEQYF. CDR3 nucleotide sequence: TGTGCCAGCAGCTCACCGGGGCATTACTCCTACGAGCAGTACTTC.

The rearrangement uses TRBV18 and TRBJ1-5; 7 bases line up with TRBD1. Trimming took 6 bases from V and 3 from J; bases not matched to a gene: 8. This CDR3 region has 15 residues. CDR1 is KGHSH and CDR2 is LQKENI in the germline V gene. The CDR3 sequence is CASSATGATNQPQHF. The CDR3 nucleotides are TGTGCCAGCTCTGCTACAGGGGCGACCAATCAGCCCCAGCATTTT.

The chain joins TRBV7-2 to TRBJ2-4; D not resolved. The CDR3 is made up of 11 amino acids. The germline gives CDR1 SGHTA, CDR2 FQGNSA. The V end was cut by 1 base, the J end by 8 bases, with 3 bases between. The CDR3 nucleotides are TGTGCCAGCAGCTTAGGTGACATTCAGTACTTC. Translation: CASSLGDIQYF.

The chain couples TRBV6-5 to TRBJ2-1, with TRBD2 identical over 10 bases. The germline V gene encodes CDR1 MNHEY and CDR2 SVGAGI. The CDR3 contains 15 residues. Germline trimming cut 5 bases from V and 8 bases from J; bases unmatched to any gene: 9. The CDR3 DNA reads as TGTGCCAGCAGTCGCGGTCAGCGGGGGGGCCATGAGCAGTTCTTC. It yields the protein CASSRGQRGGHEQFF.

The CDR3, as DNA: TGTGCCAGCAGCCGGCGGCCCGCCGGGCCCCAGCATTTT. Translated: CASSRRPAGPQHF. V usage is TRBV5-8 and J usage is TRBJ1-5; D gene ambiguous. V was cut by 4 bases and J by 9 bases, with 14 bases left in between. The CDR3 extends over 13 amino acids. Germline CDR1 SGHTS, CDR2 YDEGEE.

This clonotype was detected only a few times. J is TRBJ1-1 and V is TRBV18; a possible D gene is TRBD1 (6 bases). Per germline, CDR1 KGHSH and CDR2 LQKENI. Trimming left V 5 bases short and J 2 bases short, with 12 bases between. The CDR3 consists of 14 residues. The CDR3 here is CASSRTAPNTEAFF. The CDR3 nucleotides read TGTGCCAGCTCAAGGACAGCACCAAACACTGAAGCTTTCTTT.

The chain joins TRBV3-1 to TRBJ2-5; D may be TRBD2 (5 bases). The germline gives CDR1 LGHDT, CDR2 YNNKEL (reference sequence). The V and J ends lost 4 bases and 2 bases respectively, with 14 bases between them. The CDR3 length is 15 residues. In DNA form, the CDR3 reads TGTGCCAGCAGCCTGTTGGCGGGCCAGCAAGAGACCCAGTACTTC. Translated, it gives CASSLLAGQQETQYF.

The J gene is TRBJ2-1, the V gene TRBV6-6; D unresolved. Trimming stripped 7 bases from V and 9 bases from J, with 19 bases between. The CDR3 length is 14 residues. The V gene's germline CDR1 is MNHNY and CDR2 SVGAGI (reference sequence). The CDR3 spells CASTLDNQQREQFF. DNA of the CDR3: TGTGCCAGCACCCTGGATAATCAGCAGCGTGAGCAGTTCTTC.

This chain links TRBV5-1 with TRBJ2-2; possible D gene TRBD2, 5 bases. CDR3 size: 15 residues. Germline V gene lookup returns CDR1 SGHRS and CDR2 YFSETQ. V dropped 2 bases and J dropped 2 bases, with 10 bases sitting between them. The CDR3 protein is CASSLFSGNTGELFF. DNA of the CDR3: TGCGCCAGCAGCTTATTTTCGGGAAACACCGGGGAGCTGTTTTTT. Together with reference TRBV5-1 and TRBJ2-2, the CDR3 gives the full variable domain: KAGVTQTPRYLIKTRGQQVTLSCSPISGHRSVSWYQQTPGQGLQFLFEYFSETQRNKGNFPGRFSGRQFSNSRSEMNVSTLELGDSALYLCASSLFSGNTGELFFGEGSRLTVL.

The V gene is TRBV9, the J gene TRBJ2-7; D may be TRBD2 (6 bases). V was pared by 4 bases and J by 6 bases, with 17 bases between. This CDR3 spans 14 amino acids. The germline CDR1 and CDR2 sequences are SGDLS and YYNGEE. The CDR3 nucleotides are TGTGCCAGCAGCCCCCGGGACTTAGGATTCGAGCAGTACTTC. Its translation: CASSPRDLGFEQYF.

V and J are TRBV6-5 and TRBJ2-3, with D possibly TRBD1 on 5 matching bases. This CDR3 region has 15 residues. The V end was cut by 3 bases, the J end by 0 bases, with 10 bases between. Per germline, CDR1 MNHEY and CDR2 SVGAGI. CDR3 sequence (DNA): TGTGCCAGCAGTTATCAGGGAAGTAGCACAGATACGCAGTATTTT. The encoded protein is CASSYQGSSTDTQYF.

The V call is TRBV12-3 or TRBV12-4, the J call TRBJ2-2; D unresolved. V gave up 1 base and J gave up 1 base, with 4 bases separating them. The CDR3 loop spans 14 amino acids. CDR3 nucleotides: TGTGCCAGCAGTTTAGGCTGGAACACCGGGGAGCTGTTTTTT. Protein: CASSLGWNTGELFF.

The chain joins TRBV4-1 to TRBJ2-4, with a weak D call TRBD1 (5 bases). This CDR3 region has 20 residues. CDR1 MGHRA and CDR2 YSYEKL come from the germline V gene. V shed 1 base and J shed 1 base, with 23 bases lying between them. CDR3 in amino acids: CASSQAPLFSRVRAKNIQYF. The CDR3 DNA sequence: TGCGCCAGCAGCCAAGCGCCCCTCTTTTCCAGGGTGAGGGCCAAAAACATTCAGTACTTC.

The J gene is TRBJ2-1, the V gene TRBV6-2 or TRBV6-3; possibly TRBD2 for D (6 bases). The CDR3 is 14 residues long. Germline values: CDR1 MNHEY, CDR2 SVGEGT. V shed 9 bases and J shed 4 bases, with 16 bases lying between them. The CDR3 spells CARQSGLPYNEQFF. CDR3 nucleotide sequence: TGTGCCAGACAGAGCGGACTACCTTACAATGAGCAGTTCTTC.

This sequence joins TRBV9 and TRBJ2-7; TRBD1 matches 9 bases. Germline CDR1 reads SGDLS; CDR2 reads YYNGEE. The CDR3 sequence is 14 residues long. Unmatched junction bases numbered 4, after V lost 3 bases and J lost 3 bases. The CDR3 region has the DNA TGTGCCAGCAGCGAAGACAGGGGGGGCTACGAGCAGTACTTC. Its translation: CASSEDRGGYEQYF. The entire variable domain, with the rest obtained from reference TRBV9 and TRBJ2-7, is as follows: DSGVTQTPKHLITATGQRVTLRCSPRSGDLSVYWYQQSLDQGLQFLIQYYNGEERAKGNILERFSAQQFPDLHSELNLSSLELGDSALYFCASSEDRGGYEQYFGPGTRLTVT.

The V call is TRBV6-5, the J call TRBJ2-7; no reliable D call. The germline CDR1 and CDR2 sequences are MNHEY and SVGAGI. Trimming shortened V by 6 bases and J by 8 bases, and 11 bases separated the two germline ends. The CDR3 is made up of 11 amino acids. Here the CDR3 DNA reads TGTGCCAGCAGGAGTCTCAGCCAGCAGTACTTC. It yields the protein CASRSLSQQYF.

V usage is TRBV5-1 and J usage is TRBJ2-1; TRBD1 might be the D (6 bases). Germline CDR1 and CDR2: SGHRS and YFSETQ. The CDR3 contains 14 residues. The germline V and J ends were trimmed by 0 bases and 7 bases, with 11 bases remaining between them. In nucleotides, the CDR3 is TGCGCCAGCAGCTTGGGGGGGCCTCGGAATGAGCAGTTCTTC. Its translation is CASSLGGPRNEQFF. Combining the CDR3 with reference TRBV5-1 and TRBJ2-1 gives the whole variable domain KAGVTQTPRYLIKTRGQQVTLSCSPISGHRSVSWYQQTPGQGLQFLFEYFSETQRNKGNFPGRFSGRQFSNSRSEMNVSTLELGDSALYLCASSLGGPRNEQFFGPGTRLTVL.

The chain carries TRBV3-1 and TRBJ2-2; 8 bases fit TRBD2. The CDR3 spans 16 residues. Germline V gene lookup returns CDR1 LGHDT and CDR2 YNNKEL (reference sequence). Trimming removed 1 base from V and 6 bases from J; junction bases left unmatched: 7. The CDR3 here is CASSQAFTSGAGELFF. In DNA, the CDR3 is TGTGCCAGCAGCCAAGCCTTTACTAGCGGTGCCGGGGAGCTGTTTTTT.